A single sample gave rise to the 11 T cell receptor beta chains below, sequenced in a study of T cell responses to AZD1222 COVID-19 vaccine. Profiled with immunoSEQ multiplex PCR; TCRdb holds only in-frame clones, not every one. The sample includes some 120,000 clones, about 93% seen only once; the top ten take around 7%. The sequences come from peripheral blood, collected on day 0 of AZD1222 vaccination. The receptors derive from an adult in good health.

The chain joins TRBV20-1 to TRBJ1-5; D is possibly TRBD1 (6 bases). Trimming took off 3 bases at V and 3 bases at J, with 15 bases between the two ends. Germline CDR1 reads DFQATT; CDR2 reads SNEGSKA (reference sequence). The CDR3 is 15 amino acids. The CDR3 reads CSASNRVTDNQPQHF. CDR3 bases: TGCAGTGCTAGTAACAGGGTAACTGACAATCAGCCCCAGCATTTT.

This chain joins TRBV7-9 and TRBJ1-4; no firm D call. CDR3 size: 14 residues. Germline CDR1 is SEHNR and CDR2 is FQNEAQ (reference sequence). Trimming stripped 5 bases from V and 0 bases from J, with 7 bases between. The CDR3 DNA is TGTGCCAGCAGCGTACACTCAACTAATGAAAAACTGTTTTTT. It encodes CASSVHSTNEKLFF.

V and J are TRBV7-2 and TRBJ1-2; 7 bases line up with TRBD1. CDR1 is SGHTA, CDR2 FQGNSA, per germline. CDR3 length equals 14 residues. V was pared by 7 bases and J by 6 bases, with 11 bases of the junction left unmatched. The CDR3 loop is CASTQDRRGHGYTF. CDR3 nucleotides: TGTGCCAGCACCCAGGACAGGAGAGGGCATGGCTACACCTTC.

This chain links TRBV14 with TRBJ2-5; 7 bases map to TRBD2. The CDR3 totals 18 residues. Trimming at V came to 3 bases and at J to 4 bases, leaving 17 bases not matched to a gene. The germline gives CDR1 SGHDN, CDR2 FVKESK. In DNA, the CDR3 is TGTGCCAGCAGCCAGCATGGCGGACTAGTTTCGTTGGGAGAGACCCAGTACTTC. Protein product: CASSQHGGLVSLGETQYF.

CDR3 nucleotide sequence: TGTGCCAGCTCACCACTGGCAGGGGGGAGCGACGAGCAGTACTTC. Translating it yields CASSPLAGGSDEQYF. V and J are TRBV18 and TRBJ2-7; D is possibly TRBD1 (7 bases). V was cut by 1 base and J by 5 bases, with 15 bases left in between. Germline V gene data show CDR1 as KGHSH and CDR2 as LQKENI. This CDR3 is built from 15 residues.

The V call is TRBV11-2, the J call TRBJ2-7; TRBD2 aligns across 12 bases. The CDR3 is made up of 15 amino acids. V shed 5 bases, J shed 2 bases, and the junction held 4 bases outside the gene matches. The germline gives CDR1 SGHAT, CDR2 FQNNGV. CDR3 protein: CASSLTSGGPYEQYF. Here the CDR3 DNA reads TGTGCCAGCAGCCTGACTAGCGGGGGACCCTACGAGCAGTACTTC.

The gene calls are TRBV5-4 and TRBJ2-7; the D gene is possibly TRBD2 (6 bases). The CDR3 has 14 amino acids. V lost 3 bases and J lost 4, with 14 bases in between. CDR1 and CDR2 (germline): SGHNT, YYREEE (reference sequence). CDR3 bases: TGTGCCAGCAGCTCCCCGGGAGTTTCTTACGAGCAGTACTTC. Amino acid sequence: CASSSPGVSYEQYF.

The chain is built from TRBV18 and TRBJ1-5, with TRBD1 matching over 8 bases. Per germline, CDR1 KGHSH and CDR2 LQKENI. The CDR3 has 15 amino acids. After removal of 6 bases from V and 3 bases from J, the junction contained 7 bases not matched to a gene. The CDR3 coding sequence is TGTGCCAGCTCCCCCACAGGGGGGTACAATCAGCCCCAGCATTTT. This codes for CASSPTGGYNQPQHF.

The chain employs TRBV12-3 or TRBV12-4 and TRBJ1-2; D gene unclear. The V and J ends lost 3 bases and 2 bases respectively, with 1 base between them. CDR3 size: 11 residues. As DNA, the CDR3 is TGTGCCAGCAGTTTCAACTATGGCTACACCTTC. Protein product: CASSFNYGYTF.

The rearrangement joins TRBV14 to TRBJ2-1; D is undetermined. V lost 4 bases to trimming and J lost 4 bases, with 8 bases between them. The CDR3 consists of 13 residues. Germline CDR1 and CDR2: SGHDN and FVKESK. CDR3 protein: CASSRFGYNEQFF. The CDR3 nucleotides are TGTGCCAGCAGCCGATTCGGGTACAATGAGCAGTTCTTC.

This rearrangement joins TRBV7-2 to TRBJ2-2, with a tentative D call TRBD1 (5 bases). The CDR3 totals 13 residues. V shed 8 bases and J shed 6 bases, with 13 bases lying between them. Looked up from germline, CDR1 is SGHTA and CDR2 is FQGNSA. The CDR3 is CASDRLASGELFF. CDR3 coding DNA: TGTGCCAGCGACAGACTGGCTTCCGGGGAGCTGTTTTTT.